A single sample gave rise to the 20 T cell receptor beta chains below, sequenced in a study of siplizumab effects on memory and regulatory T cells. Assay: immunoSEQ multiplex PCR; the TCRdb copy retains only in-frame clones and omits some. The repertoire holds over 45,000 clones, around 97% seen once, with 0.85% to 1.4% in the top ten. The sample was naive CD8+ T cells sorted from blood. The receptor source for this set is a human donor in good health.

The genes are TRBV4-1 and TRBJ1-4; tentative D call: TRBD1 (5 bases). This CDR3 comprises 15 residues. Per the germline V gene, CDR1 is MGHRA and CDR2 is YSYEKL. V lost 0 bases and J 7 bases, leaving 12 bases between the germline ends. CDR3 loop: CASSQDGGSGEKLFF. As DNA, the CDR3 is TGCGCCAGCAGCCAAGATGGGGGGAGCGGTGAAAAACTGTTTTTT.

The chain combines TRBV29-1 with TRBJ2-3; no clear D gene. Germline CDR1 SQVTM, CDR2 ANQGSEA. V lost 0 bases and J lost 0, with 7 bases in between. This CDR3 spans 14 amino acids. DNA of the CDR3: TGCAGCGTTGAAGAGGCGGCTAGCACAGATACGCAGTATTTT. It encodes CSVEEAASTDTQYF.

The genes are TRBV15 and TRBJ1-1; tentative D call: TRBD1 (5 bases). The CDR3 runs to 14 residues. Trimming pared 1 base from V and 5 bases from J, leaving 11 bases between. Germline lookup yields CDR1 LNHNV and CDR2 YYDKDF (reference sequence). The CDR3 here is CATSRGGVDTEAFF. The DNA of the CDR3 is TGTGCCACCAGCAGAGGGGGGGTGGATACTGAAGCTTTCTTT.

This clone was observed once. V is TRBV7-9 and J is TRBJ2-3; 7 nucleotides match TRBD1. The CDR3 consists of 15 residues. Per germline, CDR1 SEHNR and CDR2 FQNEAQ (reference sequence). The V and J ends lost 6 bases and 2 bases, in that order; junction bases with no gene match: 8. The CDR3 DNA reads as TGTGCCAGCAGTCAACAGGGGTATCCCACAGATACGCAGTATTTT. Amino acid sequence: CASSQQGYPTDTQYF.

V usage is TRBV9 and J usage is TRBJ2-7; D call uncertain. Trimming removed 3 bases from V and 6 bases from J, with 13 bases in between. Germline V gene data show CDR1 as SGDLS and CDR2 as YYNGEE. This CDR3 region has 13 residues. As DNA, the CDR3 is TGTGCCAGCAGCGGAGTTCCCATTACCGAGCAGTACTTC. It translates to CASSGVPITEQYF.

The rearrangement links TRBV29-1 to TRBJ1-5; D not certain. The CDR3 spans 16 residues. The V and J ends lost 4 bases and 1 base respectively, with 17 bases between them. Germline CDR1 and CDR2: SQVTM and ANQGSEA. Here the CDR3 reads CSVVWAHGESNQPQHF. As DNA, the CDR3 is TGCAGCGTTGTTTGGGCCCACGGAGAAAGCAATCAGCCCCAGCATTTT.

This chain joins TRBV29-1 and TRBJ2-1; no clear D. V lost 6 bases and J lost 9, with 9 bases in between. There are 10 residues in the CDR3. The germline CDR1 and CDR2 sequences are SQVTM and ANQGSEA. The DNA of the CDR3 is TGCAGCGTAGCTAGTGGTGAGCAGTTCTTC. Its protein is CSVASGEQFF.

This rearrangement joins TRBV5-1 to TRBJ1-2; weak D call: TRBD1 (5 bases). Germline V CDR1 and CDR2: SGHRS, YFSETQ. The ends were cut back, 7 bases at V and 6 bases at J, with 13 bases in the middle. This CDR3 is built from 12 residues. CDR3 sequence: CASHKDKDGYTF. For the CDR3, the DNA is TGCGCCAGCCACAAGGACAAAGATGGCTACACCTTC.

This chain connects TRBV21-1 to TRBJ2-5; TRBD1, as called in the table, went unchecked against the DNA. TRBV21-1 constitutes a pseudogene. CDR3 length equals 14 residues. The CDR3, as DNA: TGTGCCAGCAGCAAATTGGGGCAGGAGGAGACCCAGTACTTC. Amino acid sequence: CASSKLGQEETQYF.

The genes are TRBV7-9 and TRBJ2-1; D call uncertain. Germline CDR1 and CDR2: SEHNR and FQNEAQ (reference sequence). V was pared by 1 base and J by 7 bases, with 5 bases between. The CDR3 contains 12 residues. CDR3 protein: CASSLDVNEQFF. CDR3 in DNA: TGTGCCAGCAGCTTAGACGTAAATGAGCAGTTCTTC.

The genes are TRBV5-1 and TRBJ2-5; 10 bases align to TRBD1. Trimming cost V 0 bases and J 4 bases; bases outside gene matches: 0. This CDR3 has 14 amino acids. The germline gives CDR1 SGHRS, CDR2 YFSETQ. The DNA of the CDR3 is TGCGCCAGCAGCTTGGGGACAGGGGGAGAGACCCAGTACTTC. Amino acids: CASSLGTGGETQYF. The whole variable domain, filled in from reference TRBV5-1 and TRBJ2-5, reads KAGVTQTPRYLIKTRGQQVTLSCSPISGHRSVSWYQQTPGQGLQFLFEYFSETQRNKGNFPGRFSGRQFSNSRSEMNVSTLELGDSALYLCASSLGTGGETQYFGPGTRLLVL.

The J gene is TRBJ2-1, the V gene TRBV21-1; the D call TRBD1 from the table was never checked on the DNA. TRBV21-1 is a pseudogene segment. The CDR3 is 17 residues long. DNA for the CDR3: TGTGCCAGCAGCAGGGTAGTCCGGGACAGGGCCTACAATGAGCAGTTCTTC. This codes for CASSRVVRDRAYNEQFF.

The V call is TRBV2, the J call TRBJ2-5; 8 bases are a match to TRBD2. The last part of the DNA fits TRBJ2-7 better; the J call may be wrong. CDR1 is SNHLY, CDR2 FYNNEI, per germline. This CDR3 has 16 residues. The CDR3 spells CASSEVTSGLAYEQYF. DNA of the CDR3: TGTGCCAGCAGTGAAGTCACTAGCGGCCTAGCCTACGAGCAGTACTTC.

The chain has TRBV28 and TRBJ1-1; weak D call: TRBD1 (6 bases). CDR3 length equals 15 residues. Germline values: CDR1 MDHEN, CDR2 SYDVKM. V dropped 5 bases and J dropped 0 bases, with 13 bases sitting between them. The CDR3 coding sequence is TGTGCCAGCAGTCTCCAGGGACATTTGAACACTGAAGCTTTCTTT. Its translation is CASSLQGHLNTEAFF.

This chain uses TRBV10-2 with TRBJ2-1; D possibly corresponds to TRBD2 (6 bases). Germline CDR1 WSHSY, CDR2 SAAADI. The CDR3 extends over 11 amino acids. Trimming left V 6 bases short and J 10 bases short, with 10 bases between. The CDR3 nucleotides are TGCGCCAGCAGAGGGAGCGGGGAGCAGTTCTTC. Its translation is CASRGSGEQFF.

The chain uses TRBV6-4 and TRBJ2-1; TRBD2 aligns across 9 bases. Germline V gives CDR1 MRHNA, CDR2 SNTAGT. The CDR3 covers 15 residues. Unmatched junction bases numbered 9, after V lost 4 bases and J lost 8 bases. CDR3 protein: CASSVFSGSGYEQFF. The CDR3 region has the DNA TGTGCCAGCAGTGTCTTTAGCGGGAGCGGTTATGAGCAGTTCTTC.

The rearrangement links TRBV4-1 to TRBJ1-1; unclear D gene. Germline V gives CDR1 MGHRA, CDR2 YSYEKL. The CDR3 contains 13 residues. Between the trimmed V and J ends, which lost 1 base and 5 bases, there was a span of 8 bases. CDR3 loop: CASSQGLSTEAFF. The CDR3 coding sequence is TGCGCCAGCAGCCAAGGGTTGTCTACTGAAGCTTTCTTT.

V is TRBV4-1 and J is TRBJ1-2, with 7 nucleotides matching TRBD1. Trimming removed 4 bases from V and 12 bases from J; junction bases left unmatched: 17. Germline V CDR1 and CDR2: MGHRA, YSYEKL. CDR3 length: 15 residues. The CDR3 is CASSPTSGQRDSDTF. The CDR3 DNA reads TGCGCCAGCAGCCCTACGTCGGGACAGAGGGATTCCGACACCTTC.

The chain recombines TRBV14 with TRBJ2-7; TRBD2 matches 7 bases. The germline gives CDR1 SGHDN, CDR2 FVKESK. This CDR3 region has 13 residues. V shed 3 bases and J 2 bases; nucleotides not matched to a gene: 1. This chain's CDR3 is CASSHGTTYEQYF. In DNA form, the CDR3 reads TGTGCCAGCAGCCATGGGACTACCTACGAGCAGTACTTC.

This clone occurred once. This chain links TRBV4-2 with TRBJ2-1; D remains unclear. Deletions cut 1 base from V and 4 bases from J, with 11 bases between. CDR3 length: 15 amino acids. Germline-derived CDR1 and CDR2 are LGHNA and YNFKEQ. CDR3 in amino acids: CASSQVGSDYNEQFF. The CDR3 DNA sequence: TGTGCCAGCAGCCAAGTAGGCTCCGATTACAATGAGCAGTTCTTC.